Below, 20 T cell receptor beta chains from the same sample are listed, as sequenced in a study of CD8 T cells in ankylosing spondylitis. Regarding the study as a whole: Ankylosing spondylitis blood appeared to carry a characteristic TCR beta motif of roughly 8 highly homologous variants.

No cognate antigen is known for these TCRs. TCRdb ran MiXCR on the 5' RACE reads and lists one entry per CDR3 protein. This repertoire shows around 770,000 distinct CDR3 sequences, around 17% found once; its top ten account for under 20%. Sequenced: blood, either unsorted or a sorted T cell fraction (not recorded which). The receptor source for this set is a male donor with ankylosing spondylitis.

This clonotype was counted a few times. V usage is TRBV4-3 and J usage is TRBJ2-1; TRBD2 is a possible D gene (5 bases). The V end was cut by 1 base, the J end by 8 bases, with 12 bases between. Germline V lookup: CDR1 LGHNA, CDR2 YSLEER. The CDR3 loop spans 14 amino acids. Written as DNA, the CDR3 is TGCGCCAGCAGCCAAGGACTCTTCGGGGATGAGCAGTTCTTC. This translates into CASSQGLFGDEQFF.

V and J are TRBV25-1 and TRBJ2-2, with 8 nucleotides matching TRBD1. V lost 3 bases to trimming and J lost 5 bases; unmatched junction nucleotides: 8. CDR1 MGHDK and CDR2 SYGVNS come from the germline V gene. The CDR3 is 16 amino acids. The CDR3: CASSDPGQGTTGELFF. CDR3 nucleotide sequence: TGTGCCAGCAGTGATCCCGGACAGGGTACTACCGGGGAGCTGTTTTTT.

V usage is TRBV20-1 and J usage is TRBJ2-7; D assignment may be TRBD1 or TRBD2 (5 bases each). Trimming took 1 base from V and 0 from J, leaving 13 bases between them. The CDR3 is 15 residues long. The germline V gene encodes CDR1 DFQATT and CDR2 SNEGSKA (reference sequence). The CDR3 DNA reads as TGCAGTGCTAGAGGTGGGGCAGCGGCCTCCTACGAGCAGTACTTC. Translated: CSARGGAAASYEQYF.

This clonotype was counted a few times. The V and J genes are TRBV7-2 and TRBJ1-6; D unclear. V was trimmed by 5 bases and J by 7 bases, leaving 9 bases between them. CDR3 length: 13 amino acids. CDR1 is SGHTA, CDR2 FQGNSA, per germline. CDR3 in amino acids: CASSRTENSPLHF. DNA for the CDR3: TGTGCCAGCAGCAGAACAGAAAATTCACCCCTCCACTTT.

This clonotype was recorded a few times. The V and J genes are TRBV6-5 and TRBJ2-1; 9 bases agree with TRBD2. V gave up 1 base and J gave up 5 bases; unmatched junction bases: 3. The CDR3 is 15 residues long. CDR1 and CDR2 from the germline V gene are MNHEY and SVGAGI. CDR3 bases: TGTGCCAGCAGTTACTTAGCGGGGGCTCACAATGAGCAGTTCTTC. This gives the protein CASSYLAGAHNEQFF.

The chain carries TRBV7-6 and TRBJ1-1; D is possibly TRBD1 (5 bases). Germline V gene sequence: CDR1 SGHVS, CDR2 FNYEAQ. This CDR3 region has 16 residues. V lost 1 base and J lost 2, with 14 bases in between. As DNA, the CDR3 is TGTGCCAGCAGCTTAGAAGGGTGGGGGATTAACACTGAAGCTTTCTTT. This sequence encodes CASSLEGWGINTEAFF.

This clonotype was detected ten times or more. The chain has TRBV7-9 and TRBJ2-2, with unresolved D. CDR1 and CDR2 from the germline V gene are SEHNR and FQNEAQ (reference sequence). V lost 7 bases, J lost 6 bases, and 12 bases lay in between. The CDR3 is 13 amino acids. Written as DNA, the CDR3 is TGTGCCAGCACCTACCATACCGCCGGGGAGCTGTTTTTT. Translation gives CASTYHTAGELFF.

This clonotype has a handful of counts. CDR3 residues: CASSLAPLDEQYF. Here the CDR3 DNA reads TGCGCCAGCAGCTTGGCCCCTTTGGACGAGCAGTACTTC. The V and J genes are TRBV5-1 and TRBJ2-7, with D unclear. In germline, CDR1 is SGHRS, CDR2 YFSETQ. The CDR3 is 13 residues long. The V end lost 0 bases, the J end lost 5 bases, and 9 bases lay between the germline ends.

This clonotype was seen a few times. CDR3 region: CASSYSGPTNVGYTF. The CDR3 DNA reads as TGTGCCAGCAGTTACTCGGGGCCGACTAACGTCGGCTACACCTTC. The chain employs TRBV6-5 and TRBJ1-2; a weak D match, TRBD1 (5 bases). The CDR3 is 15 residues long. Germline V CDR1 and CDR2: MNHEY, SVGAGI. Trimming removed 0 bases from V and 8 bases from J, with 16 bases in between.

The gene calls are TRBV12-3 or TRBV12-4 and TRBJ2-1, with 8 bases identical to TRBD2. The CDR3 is made up of 16 amino acids. With 1 base clipped from V and 5 bases from J, the junction kept 7 bases outside the gene matches. CDR3 bases: TGTGCCAGCAGTTTAGGAGGGAGCGGGAGACACAATGAGCAGTTCTTC. This translates into CASSLGGSGRHNEQFF.

The V gene is TRBV5-6, the J gene TRBJ1-1; D possibly corresponds to TRBD1 (5 bases). This CDR3 has 13 residues. Trimming removed 1 base at V and 4 bases at J, with 8 bases between. The germline V gene has CDR1 SGHDT and CDR2 YYEEEE. In DNA, the CDR3 is TGTGCCAGCAGCTTGTTAGGGGCCACTGAAGCTTTCTTT. Amino acids: CASSLLGATEAFF.

This clonotype showed up many times. The genes are TRBV18 and TRBJ2-7; D not resolved. CDR1 and CDR2 (germline): KGHSH, LQKENI. V lost 5 bases, J lost 2 bases, and 7 bases lay in between. This CDR3 contains 12 residues. DNA for the CDR3: TGTGCCAGCTCAGACACCACCTACGAGCAGTACTTC. It is translated as CASSDTTYEQYF.

This chain joins TRBV28 and TRBJ2-6; no clear D. Per germline, CDR1 MDHEN and CDR2 SYDVKM. The CDR3 covers 17 residues. Trimming removed 4 bases from V and 1 base from J, with 14 bases in between. The CDR3 region is CASSSPTLGSGANVLTF. CDR3 nucleotide sequence: TGTGCCAGCAGTTCCCCCACTTTGGGGTCTGGGGCCAACGTCCTGACTTTC.

DNA for the CDR3: TGCAGTGCTAGGGACCCCGGGCCCTCCAATCAGCCCCAGCATTTT. Its translation is CSARDPGPSNQPQHF. The rearrangement uses TRBV20-1 and TRBJ1-5; no clear D gene. The V end lost 3 bases, the J end lost 3 bases, and 15 bases lay between the germline ends. The CDR3 covers 15 residues. Germline V gene sequence: CDR1 DFQATT, CDR2 SNEGSKA (reference sequence).

Only a few counts were recorded for this clonotype. This chain uses TRBV12-3 or TRBV12-4 with TRBJ1-1; tentatively, D is TRBD1 (5 bases). The CDR3 spans 12 residues. Between the trimmed V and J ends, which lost 3 bases and 11 bases, there was a span of 13 bases. The CDR3 protein is CASSFHTGRAFF. The CDR3 nucleotides are TGTGCCAGCAGTTTTCATACGGGGCGGGCTTTCTTT.

This clonotype was seen repeatedly, ten times or more. The rearrangement joins TRBV29-1 to TRBJ2-5; 8 nucleotides agree with TRBD1. Germline V gene sequence: CDR1 SQVTM, CDR2 ANQGSEA. The CDR3 is 13 amino acids. V shed 7 bases, J shed 4 bases, and the junction held 8 bases outside the gene matches. The CDR3 DNA reads TGCAGCGCAGAAGGACAGGGAGGAGAGACCCAGTACTTC. Protein sequence: CSAEGQGGETQYF. The variable domain in full, with the rest retrieved from reference TRBV29-1 and TRBJ2-5, is SAVISQKPSRDICQRGTSLTIQCQVDSQVTMMFWYRQQPGQSLTLIATANQGSEATYESGFVIDKFPISRPNLTFSTLTVSNMSPEDSSIYLCSAEGQGGETQYFGPGTRLLVL.

V gene TRBV12-3 or TRBV12-4 combines with J gene TRBJ1-6, with D maybe TRBD1 (5 bases). Trimming cost V 8 bases and J 5 bases, with 16 bases left between them. This CDR3 has 15 amino acids. The CDR3 loop reads CASARGAKNNSPLHF. In nucleotides, the CDR3 is TGTGCCAGCGCTCGGGGCGCCAAAAATAATTCACCCCTCCACTTT.

This clonotype came up a few times. The rearrangement joins TRBV28 to TRBJ2-1; weak D call: TRBD1 (6 bases). Trimming pared 2 bases from V and 6 bases from J, leaving 14 bases between. CDR1 MDHEN and CDR2 SYDVKM come from the germline V gene. This CDR3 comprises 15 residues. Here the CDR3 reads CASSLGGYFSNEQFF. The DNA for the CDR3 is TGTGCCAGCAGTTTAGGGGGCTACTTCAGCAATGAGCAGTTCTTC.

This clonotype was seen a handful of times. The rearrangement uses TRBV2 and TRBJ2-7, with a weak D call TRBD1 (5 bases). V was shortened by 8 bases and J by 4 bases, with 9 bases between the two germline ends. The CDR3 length is 11 residues. The germline CDR1 and CDR2 sequences are SNHLY and FYNNEI. The CDR3 reads CASGTGYEQYF. The CDR3 region has the DNA TGTGCCAGCGGCACAGGTTACGAGCAGTACTTC.

The table lists this clonotype with many counts. CDR3 bases: TGTGCCAGCAGCTTCGCTACCGGGACAAGTTACGAGCAGTACTTC. Translation gives CASSFATGTSYEQYF. The chain links TRBV11-2 to TRBJ2-7; D possibly corresponds to TRBD1 (6 bases). CDR1 and CDR2 from the germline V gene are SGHAT and FQNNGV. The CDR3 consists of 15 residues. V shed 3 bases and J shed 4 bases, with 16 bases lying between them.